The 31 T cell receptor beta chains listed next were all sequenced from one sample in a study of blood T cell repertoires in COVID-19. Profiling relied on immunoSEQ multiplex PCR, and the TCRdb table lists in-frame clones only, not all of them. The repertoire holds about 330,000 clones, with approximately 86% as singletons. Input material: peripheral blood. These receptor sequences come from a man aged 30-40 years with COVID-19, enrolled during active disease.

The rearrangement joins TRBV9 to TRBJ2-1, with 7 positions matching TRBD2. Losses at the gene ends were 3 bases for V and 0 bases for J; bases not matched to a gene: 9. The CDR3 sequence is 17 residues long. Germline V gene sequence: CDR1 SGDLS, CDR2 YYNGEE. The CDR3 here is CASSGWGGGLSYNEQFF. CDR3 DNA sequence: TGTGCCAGCAGCGGATGGGGGGGAGGACTCTCCTACAATGAGCAGTTCTTC.

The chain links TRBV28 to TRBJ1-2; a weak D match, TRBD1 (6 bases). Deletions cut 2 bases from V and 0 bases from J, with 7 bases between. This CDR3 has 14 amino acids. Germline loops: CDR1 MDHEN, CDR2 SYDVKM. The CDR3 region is CASSLAGANYGYTF. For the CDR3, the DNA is TGTGCCAGCAGTTTAGCAGGGGCTAACTATGGCTACACCTTC.

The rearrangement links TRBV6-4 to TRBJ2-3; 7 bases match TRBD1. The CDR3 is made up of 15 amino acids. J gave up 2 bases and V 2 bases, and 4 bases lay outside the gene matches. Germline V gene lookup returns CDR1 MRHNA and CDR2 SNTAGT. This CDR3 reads CASSDGTAPTDTQYF. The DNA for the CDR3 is TGTGCCAGCAGTGACGGGACAGCTCCCACAGATACGCAGTATTTT.

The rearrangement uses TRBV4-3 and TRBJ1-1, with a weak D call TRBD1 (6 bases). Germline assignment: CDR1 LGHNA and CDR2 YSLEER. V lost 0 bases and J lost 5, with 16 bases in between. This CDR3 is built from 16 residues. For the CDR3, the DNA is TGCGCCAGCAGCCAAGATAGATATGAGGGGGAGACTGAAGCTTTCTTT. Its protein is CASSQDRYEGETEAFF.

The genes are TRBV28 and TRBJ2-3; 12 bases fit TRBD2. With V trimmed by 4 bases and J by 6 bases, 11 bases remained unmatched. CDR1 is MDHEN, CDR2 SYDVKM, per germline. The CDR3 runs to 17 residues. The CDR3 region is CASSSRLAGALRDTQYF. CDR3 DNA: TGTGCCAGCAGTTCTAGACTAGCGGGAGCCCTGCGGGATACGCAGTATTTT.

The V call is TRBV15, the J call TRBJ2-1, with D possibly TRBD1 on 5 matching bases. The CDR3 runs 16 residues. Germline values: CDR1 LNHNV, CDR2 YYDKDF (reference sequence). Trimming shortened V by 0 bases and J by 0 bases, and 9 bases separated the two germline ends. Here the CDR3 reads CATSRDLDSSYNEQFF. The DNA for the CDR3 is TGTGCCACCAGCAGAGATCTCGACAGCTCCTACAATGAGCAGTTCTTC.

CDR3 coding DNA: TGTGCCAGCAGCGTTAAAATGGGGGCCGATGAGCAGTTCTTC. It codes for CASSVKMGADEQFF. J is TRBJ2-1 and V is TRBV9, with D perhaps matching TRBD1 (6 bases). In germline, CDR1 is SGDLS, CDR2 YYNGEE. The CDR3 is 14 amino acids. V gave up 2 bases and J gave up 8 bases, with 14 bases separating them.

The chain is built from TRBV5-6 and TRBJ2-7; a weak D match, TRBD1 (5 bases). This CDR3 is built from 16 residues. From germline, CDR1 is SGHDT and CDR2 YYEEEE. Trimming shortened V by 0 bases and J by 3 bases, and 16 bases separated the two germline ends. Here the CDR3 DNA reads TGTGCCAGCAGCTTGGCCGGGCAGGGTCTGTTCTACGAGCAGTACTTC. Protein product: CASSLAGQGLFYEQYF. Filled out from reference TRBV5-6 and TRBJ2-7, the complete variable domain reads DAGVTQSPTHLIKTRGQQVTLRCSPKSGHDTVSWYQQALGQGPQFIFQYYEEEERQRGNFPDRFSGHQFPNYSSELNVNALLLGDSALYLCASSLAGQGLFYEQYFGPGTRLTVT.

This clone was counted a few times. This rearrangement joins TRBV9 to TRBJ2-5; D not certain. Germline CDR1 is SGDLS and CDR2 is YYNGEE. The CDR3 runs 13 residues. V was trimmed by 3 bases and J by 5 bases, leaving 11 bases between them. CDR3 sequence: CASSGRPRETQYF. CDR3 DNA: TGTGCCAGCAGCGGTAGACCGAGGGAGACCCAGTACTTC.

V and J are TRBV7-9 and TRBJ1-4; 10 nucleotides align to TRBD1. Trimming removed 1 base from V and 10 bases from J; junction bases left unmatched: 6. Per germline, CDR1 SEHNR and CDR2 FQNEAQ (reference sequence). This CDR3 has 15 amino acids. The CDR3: CASSLVGQGLLKLFF. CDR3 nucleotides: TGTGCCAGCAGCTTAGTGGGACAGGGGCTCCTAAAACTGTTTTTT.

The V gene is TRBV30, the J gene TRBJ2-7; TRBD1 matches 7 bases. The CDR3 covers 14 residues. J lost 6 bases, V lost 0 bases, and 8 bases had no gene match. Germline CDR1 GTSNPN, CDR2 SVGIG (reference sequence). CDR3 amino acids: CAWSVLDRASEQYF. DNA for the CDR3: TGTGCCTGGAGTGTACTAGACAGGGCTAGCGAGCAGTACTTC. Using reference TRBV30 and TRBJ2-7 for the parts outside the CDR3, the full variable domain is SQTIHQWPATLVQPVGSPLSLECTVEGTSNPNLYWYRQAAGRGLQLLFYSVGIGQISSEVPQNLSASRPQDRQFILSSKKLLLSDSGFYLCAWSVLDRASEQYFGPGTRLTVT.

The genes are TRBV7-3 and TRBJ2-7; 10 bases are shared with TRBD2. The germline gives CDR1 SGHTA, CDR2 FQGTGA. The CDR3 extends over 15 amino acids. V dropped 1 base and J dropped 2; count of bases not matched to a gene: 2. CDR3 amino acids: CASSLRLAGPYEQYF. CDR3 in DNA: TGTGCCAGCAGCTTAAGACTAGCGGGCCCCTACGAGCAGTACTTC.

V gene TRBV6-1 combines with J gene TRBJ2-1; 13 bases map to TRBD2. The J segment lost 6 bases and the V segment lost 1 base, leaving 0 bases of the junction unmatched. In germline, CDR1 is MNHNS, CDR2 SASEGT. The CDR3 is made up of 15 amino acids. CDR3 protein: CASSEGTSGSNEQFF. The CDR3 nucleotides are TGTGCCAGCAGTGAAGGGACTAGCGGGAGCAATGAGCAGTTCTTC.

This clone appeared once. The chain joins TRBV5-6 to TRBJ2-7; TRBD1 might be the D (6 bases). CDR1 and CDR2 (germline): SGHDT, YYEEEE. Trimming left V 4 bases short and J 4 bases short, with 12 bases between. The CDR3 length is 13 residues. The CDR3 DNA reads TGTGCCAGCAGCAAGAATAGGGGGTACGAGCAGTACTTC. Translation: CASSKNRGYEQYF.

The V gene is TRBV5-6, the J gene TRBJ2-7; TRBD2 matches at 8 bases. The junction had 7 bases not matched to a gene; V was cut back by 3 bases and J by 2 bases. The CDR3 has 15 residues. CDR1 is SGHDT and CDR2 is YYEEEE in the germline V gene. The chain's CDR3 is CASSSSAGATYEQYF. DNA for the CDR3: TGTGCCAGCAGCTCCTCAGCGGGAGCCACCTACGAGCAGTACTTC.

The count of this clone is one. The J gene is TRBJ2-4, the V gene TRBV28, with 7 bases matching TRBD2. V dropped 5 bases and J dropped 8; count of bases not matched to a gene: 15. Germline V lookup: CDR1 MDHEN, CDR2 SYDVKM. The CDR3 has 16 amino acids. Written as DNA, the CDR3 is TGTGCCAGCAGTCCCTCGGGACTACCCGCCGGGGACATTCAGTACTTC. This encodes CASSPSGLPAGDIQYF.

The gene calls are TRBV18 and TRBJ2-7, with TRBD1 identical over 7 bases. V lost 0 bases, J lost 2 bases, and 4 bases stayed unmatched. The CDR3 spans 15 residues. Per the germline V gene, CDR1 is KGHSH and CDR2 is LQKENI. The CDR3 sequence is CASSPPATGTYEQYF. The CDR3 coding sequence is TGTGCCAGCTCACCACCGGCGACAGGGACCTACGAGCAGTACTTC.

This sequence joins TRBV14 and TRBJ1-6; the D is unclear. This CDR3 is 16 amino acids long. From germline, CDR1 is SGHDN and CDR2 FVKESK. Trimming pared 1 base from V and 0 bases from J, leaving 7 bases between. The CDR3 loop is CASSQGWSSYNSPLHF. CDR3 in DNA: TGTGCCAGCAGCCAAGGCTGGAGCTCCTATAATTCACCCCTCCACTTT.

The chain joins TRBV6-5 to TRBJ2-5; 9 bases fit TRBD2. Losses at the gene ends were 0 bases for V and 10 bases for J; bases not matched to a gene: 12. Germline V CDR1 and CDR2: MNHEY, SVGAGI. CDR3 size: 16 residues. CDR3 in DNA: TGTGCCAGCAGTTACTCTAGCGGGGGCCCCGCCGTGATCCAGTACTTC. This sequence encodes CASSYSSGGPAVIQYF.

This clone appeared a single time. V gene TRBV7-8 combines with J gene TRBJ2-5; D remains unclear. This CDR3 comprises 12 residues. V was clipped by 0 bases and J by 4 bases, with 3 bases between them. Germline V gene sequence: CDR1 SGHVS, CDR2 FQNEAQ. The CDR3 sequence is CASSLARETQYF. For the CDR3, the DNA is TGTGCCAGCAGCTTAGCGCGAGAGACCCAGTACTTC.

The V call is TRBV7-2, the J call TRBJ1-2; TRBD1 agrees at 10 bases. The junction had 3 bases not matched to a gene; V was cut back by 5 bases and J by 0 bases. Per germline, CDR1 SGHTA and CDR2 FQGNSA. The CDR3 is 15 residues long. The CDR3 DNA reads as TGTGCCAGCAGCCCCGGGACAGGGGCTAACTATGGCTACACCTTC. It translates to CASSPGTGANYGYTF.

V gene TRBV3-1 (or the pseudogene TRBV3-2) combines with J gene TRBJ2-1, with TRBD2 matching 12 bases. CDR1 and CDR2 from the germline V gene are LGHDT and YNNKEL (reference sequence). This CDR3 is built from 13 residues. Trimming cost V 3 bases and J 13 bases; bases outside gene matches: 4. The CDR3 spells CASSHASGGGQFF. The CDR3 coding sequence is TGTGCCAGCAGCCACGCTAGCGGGGGGGGCCAGTTCTTC.

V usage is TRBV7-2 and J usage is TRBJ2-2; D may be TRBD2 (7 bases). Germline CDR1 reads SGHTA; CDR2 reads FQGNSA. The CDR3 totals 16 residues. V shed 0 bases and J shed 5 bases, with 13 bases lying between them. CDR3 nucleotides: TGTGCCAGCAGCTTAGCGGGGGGGCGAGTGACCGGGGAGCTGTTTTTT. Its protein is CASSLAGGRVTGELFF.

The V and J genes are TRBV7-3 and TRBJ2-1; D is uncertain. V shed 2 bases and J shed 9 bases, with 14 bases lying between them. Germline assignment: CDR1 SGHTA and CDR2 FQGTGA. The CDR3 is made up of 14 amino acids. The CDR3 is CASSLYGSVREQFF. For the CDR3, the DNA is TGTGCCAGCAGCTTATACGGTTCGGTCCGTGAGCAGTTCTTC. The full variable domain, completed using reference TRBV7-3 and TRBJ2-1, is GAGVSQTPSNKVTEKGKYVELRCDPISGHTALYWYRQSLGQGPEFLIYFQGTGAADDSGLPNDRFFAVRPEGSVSTLKIQRTERGDSAVYLCASSLYGSVREQFFGPGTRLTVL.

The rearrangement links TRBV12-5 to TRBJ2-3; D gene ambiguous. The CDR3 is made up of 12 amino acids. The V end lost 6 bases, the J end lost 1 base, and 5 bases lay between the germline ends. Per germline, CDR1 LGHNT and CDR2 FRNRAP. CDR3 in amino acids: CASGSGTDTQYF. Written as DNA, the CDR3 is TGTGCTAGTGGCTCAGGCACAGATACGCAGTATTTT. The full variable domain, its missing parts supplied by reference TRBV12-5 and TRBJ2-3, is DARVTQTPRHKVTEMGQEVTMRCQPILGHNTVFWYRQTMMQGLELLAYFRNRAPLDDSGMPKDRFSAEMPDATLATLKIQPSEPRDSAVYFCASGSGTDTQYFGPGTRLTVL.

CDR3 nucleotide sequence: TGTGCCAGCAGCTTAACTGGACAGGGACGTTACGAGCAGTACTTC. Translated: CASSLTGQGRYEQYF. This chain joins TRBV7-3 and TRBJ2-7, with TRBD1 matching 8 bases. Trimming took 0 bases from V and 4 from J; bases not matched to a gene: 5. The CDR3 has 15 amino acids. CDR1 SGHTA and CDR2 FQGTGA come from the germline V gene.

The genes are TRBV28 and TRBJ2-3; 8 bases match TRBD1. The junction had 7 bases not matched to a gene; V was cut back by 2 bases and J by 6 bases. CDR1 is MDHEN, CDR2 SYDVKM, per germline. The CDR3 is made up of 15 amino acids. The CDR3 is CASSLVRTGLDTQYF. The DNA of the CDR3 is TGTGCCAGCAGTTTAGTCAGGACAGGGCTGGATACGCAGTATTTT.

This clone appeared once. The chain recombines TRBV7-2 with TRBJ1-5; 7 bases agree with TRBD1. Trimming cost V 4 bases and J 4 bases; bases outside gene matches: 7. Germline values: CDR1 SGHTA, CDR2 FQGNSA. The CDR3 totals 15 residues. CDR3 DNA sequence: TGTGCCAGCAGCTGGATGACAGGGCCAAATCAGCCCCAGCATTTT. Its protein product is CASSWMTGPNQPQHF.

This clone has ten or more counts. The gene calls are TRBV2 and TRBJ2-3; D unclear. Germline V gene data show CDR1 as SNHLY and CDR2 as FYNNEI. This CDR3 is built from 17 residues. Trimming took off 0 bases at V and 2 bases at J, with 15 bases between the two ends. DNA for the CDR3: TGTGCCAGCAGTGAAGCGCTTCAATTAGTTCCCACAGATACGCAGTATTTT. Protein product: CASSEALQLVPTDTQYF.

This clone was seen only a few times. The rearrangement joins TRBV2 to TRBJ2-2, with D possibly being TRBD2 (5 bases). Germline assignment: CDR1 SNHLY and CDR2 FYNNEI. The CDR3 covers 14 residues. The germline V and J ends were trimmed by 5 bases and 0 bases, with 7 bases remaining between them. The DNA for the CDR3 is TGTGCCAGCAGTTTACTAGCGAACACCGGGGAGCTGTTTTTT. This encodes CASSLLANTGELFF.

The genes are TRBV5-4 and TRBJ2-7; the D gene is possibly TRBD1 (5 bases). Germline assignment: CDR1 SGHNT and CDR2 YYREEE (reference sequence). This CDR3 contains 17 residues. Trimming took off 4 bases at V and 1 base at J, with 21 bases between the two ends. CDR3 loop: CASSLPDETERSYEQYF. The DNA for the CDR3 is TGTGCCAGCAGCCTGCCCGACGAGACAGAGAGATCCTACGAGCAGTACTTC.